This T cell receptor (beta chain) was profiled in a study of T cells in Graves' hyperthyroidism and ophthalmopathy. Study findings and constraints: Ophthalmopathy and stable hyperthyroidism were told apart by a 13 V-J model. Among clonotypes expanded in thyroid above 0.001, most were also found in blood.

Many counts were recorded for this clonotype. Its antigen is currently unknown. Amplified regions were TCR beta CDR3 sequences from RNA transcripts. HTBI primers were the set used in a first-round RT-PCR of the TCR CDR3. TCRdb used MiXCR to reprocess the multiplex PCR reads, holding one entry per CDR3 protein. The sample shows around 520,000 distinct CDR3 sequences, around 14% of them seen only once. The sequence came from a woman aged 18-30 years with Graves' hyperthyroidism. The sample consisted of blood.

The CDR3 DNA sequence: TGTGCCAGCAACCTCATGGCGGGCCTGAGAAATCAGCCCCAGCATTTT. The encoded protein is CASNLMAGLRNQPQHF. This sequence joins TRBV2 and TRBJ1-5; D gene ambiguous. Trimming removed 7 bases at V and 4 bases at J, with 20 bases between. The CDR3 totals 16 residues. The germline gives CDR1 SNHLY, CDR2 FYNNEI.